The T cell receptor (beta chain) under discussion was sequenced for a study of blood T cell repertoires in COVID-19. Whole-study context: The United States, Italy and Spain provided the acute and convalescent COVID-19 samples.

Two negative PCRs, clearance, or symptom resolution had been documented for recovered Cohort 3 donors. Only in-frame clones appear in the TCRdb table, and some are missing; sequencing was by immunoSEQ multiplex PCR. The sample lists over 120,000 clones; about 89% were seen once. CDR1 is SGDLS, CDR2 YYNGEE, per germline. The CDR3 extends over 15 amino acids. V was clipped by 7 bases and J by 7 bases; unmatched bases: 14. The chain uses TRBV9 and TRBJ2-1; TRBD1 agrees at 7 bases. Sequencing used PBMCs or T cells enriched from blood (not recorded which). The receptor comes from a man in his sixties who had recovered from COVID-19. CDR3 bases: TGTGCCAGCGGTAAAGGGGACAGAGGTAAGAATGAGCAGTTCTTC. Its translation: CASGKGDRGKNEQFF.